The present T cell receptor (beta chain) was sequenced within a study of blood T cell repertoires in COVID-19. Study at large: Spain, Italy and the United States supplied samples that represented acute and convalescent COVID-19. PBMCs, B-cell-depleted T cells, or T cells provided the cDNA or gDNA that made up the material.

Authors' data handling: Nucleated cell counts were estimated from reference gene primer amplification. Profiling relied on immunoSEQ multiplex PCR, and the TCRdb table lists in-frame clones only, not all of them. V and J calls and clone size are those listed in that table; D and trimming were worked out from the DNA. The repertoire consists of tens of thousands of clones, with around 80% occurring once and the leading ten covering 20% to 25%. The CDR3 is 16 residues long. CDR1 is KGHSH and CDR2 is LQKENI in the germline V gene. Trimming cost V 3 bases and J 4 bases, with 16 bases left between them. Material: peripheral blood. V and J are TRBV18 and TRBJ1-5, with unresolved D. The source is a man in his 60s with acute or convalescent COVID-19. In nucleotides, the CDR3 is TGTGCCAGCTCACCCCTGGGCCGATTTGCAAATCAGCCCCAGCATTTT. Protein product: CASSPLGRFANQPQHF.